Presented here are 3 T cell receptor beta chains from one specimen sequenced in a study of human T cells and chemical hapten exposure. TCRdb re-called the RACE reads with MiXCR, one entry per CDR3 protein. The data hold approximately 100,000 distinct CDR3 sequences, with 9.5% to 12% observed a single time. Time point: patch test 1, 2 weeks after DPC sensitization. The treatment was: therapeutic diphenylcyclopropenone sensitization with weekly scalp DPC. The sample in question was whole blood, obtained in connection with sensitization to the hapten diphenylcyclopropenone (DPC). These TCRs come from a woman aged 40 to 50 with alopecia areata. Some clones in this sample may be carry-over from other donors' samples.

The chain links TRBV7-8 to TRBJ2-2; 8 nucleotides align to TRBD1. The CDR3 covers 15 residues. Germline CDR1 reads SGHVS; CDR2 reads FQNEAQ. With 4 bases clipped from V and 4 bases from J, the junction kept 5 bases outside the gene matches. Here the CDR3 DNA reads TGTGCCAGCAGCTCCCAGGGGGCCGGCACCGGGGAGCTGTTTTTT. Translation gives CASSSQGAGTGELFF.

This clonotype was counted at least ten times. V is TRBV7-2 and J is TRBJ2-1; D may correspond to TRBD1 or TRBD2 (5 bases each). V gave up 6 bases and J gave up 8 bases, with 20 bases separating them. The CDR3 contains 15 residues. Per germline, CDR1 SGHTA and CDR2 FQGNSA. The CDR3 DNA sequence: TGTGCCAGCAGGCCCGGGGCTCTCGCGACCCATGAGCAGTTCTTC. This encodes CASRPGALATHEQFF.

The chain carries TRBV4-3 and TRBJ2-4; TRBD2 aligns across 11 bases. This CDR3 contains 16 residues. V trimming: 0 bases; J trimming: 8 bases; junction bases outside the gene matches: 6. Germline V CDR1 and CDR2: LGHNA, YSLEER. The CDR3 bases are TGCGCCAGCAGCCAAGAGACTAGCGGGACCCAATACATTCAGTACTTC. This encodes CASSQETSGTQYIQYF.